This section outlines one T cell receptor beta chain sequence together with its context. Its antigen is unknown. The record originates from a study of PD-1 blockade in classical Hodgkin lymphoma. Study results and caveats: In newly diagnosed patients, baseline TCR diversity was reportedly below that of healthy donors. The origin of the repertoire differences remains undefined, with disease activity or prior therapy as possible causes. Those patients who began receiving nivolumab less than 1 year after ASCT had lower diversity, and they were excluded.

V was pared by 4 bases and J by 10 bases, with 8 bases of the junction left unmatched. CDR3 length equals 15 residues. Looked up from germline, CDR1 is SGHAT and CDR2 is FQNNGV. Produced via immunoSEQ multiplex PCR; TCRdb's table is partial and in-frame only. The sample carries about 61,000 clones, more than 80% recorded once. In every patient, relapse followed autologous stem cell transplantation, while exposure to brentuximab vedotin differed. The receptor was derived from a human donor with classical Hodgkin lymphoma. The specimen comprised peripheral blood mononuclear cells (PBMCs), sampled at baseline. The chain carries TRBV11-2 and TRBJ2-2, with 11 bases aligning to TRBD1. The CDR3 sequence: CASSSDRGRSKELFF. The CDR3 region has the DNA TGTGCCAGCAGCTCGGACAGGGGGCGTTCAAAGGAGCTGTTTTTT.